A single sample gave rise to the 32 T cell receptor beta chains below, sequenced in a study of T cell repertoires in cytomegalovirus infection. One entry per CDR3 protein results from TCRdb running MiXCR on the reads. The table includes approximately 170,000 distinct CDR3 sequences, 15% to 20% detected once. Sequenced sample: CD8+ T cells from PBMCs. The source is a human donor in good health (CMV status not recorded). Some clones in this sample may be carry-over from other donors' samples.

This clonotype has more than one count but fewer than ten. The V call is TRBV2, the J call TRBJ2-7; 8 nucleotides line up with TRBD1. The CDR3 has 14 amino acids. Germline V gene sequence: CDR1 SNHLY, CDR2 FYNNEI. The trim removed 10 bases at V and 0 bases at J, leaving 8 bases unmatched. CDR3 loop: CAILRDRSSYEQYF. The CDR3 bases are TGTGCCATCCTGAGGGACAGGAGCTCCTACGAGCAGTACTTC. Combining the CDR3 with reference TRBV2 and TRBJ2-7 gives the whole variable domain EPEVTQTPSHQVTQMGQEVILRCVPISNHLYFYWYRQILGQKVEFLVSFYNNEISEKSEIFDDQFSVERPDGSNFTLKIRSTKLEDSAMYFCAILRDRSSYEQYFGPGTRLTVT.

This clonotype was observed a few times. The chain is built from TRBV20-1 and TRBJ1-5, with D tentatively TRBD1 (5 bases). V was trimmed by 0 bases and J by 8 bases, leaving 20 bases between them. The CDR3 consists of 16 residues. Germline CDR1 DFQATT, CDR2 SNEGSKA (reference sequence). CDR3 bases: TGCAGTGCTAGAGATCCCGCCAGGGCAAAGGGGAAGCCCCAGCATTTT. Residues: CSARDPARAKGKPQHF.

About this clonotype itself: At one end the junction does not follow the germline gene, possibly because of a read error. V gene TRBV6-2 or TRBV6-3 combines with J gene TRBJ2-7; 11 nucleotides line up with TRBD2. The CDR3 extends over 16 amino acids. Germline V gene lookup returns CDR1 MNHEY and CDR2 SVGEGT. CDR3 nucleotide sequence: TGTGACAGCACCCGGGGGGGACTAGCGGAGTCCTACGAGCAGTACTTC. Translated: CDSTRGGLAESYEQYF.

V usage is TRBV27 and J usage is TRBJ1-1, with D possibly being TRBD1 (6 bases). The germline V gene encodes CDR1 MNHEY and CDR2 SMNVEV (reference sequence). This CDR3 has 15 residues. The ends were cut back, 5 bases at V and 1 base at J, with 14 bases in the middle. As DNA, the CDR3 is TGTGCCAGCAGTCCCCGCAGGGGAGAGAACACTGAAGCTTTCTTT. This sequence encodes CASSPRRGENTEAFF.

This clonotype has a handful of counts. The chain has TRBV6-2 or TRBV6-3 and TRBJ2-3; TRBD2 agrees at 12 bases. Trimming took 6 bases from V and 3 from J; bases not matched to a gene: 7. Looked up from germline, CDR1 is MNHEY and CDR2 is SVGEGT. This CDR3 comprises 16 residues. The CDR3 is CASSITTSGRTDTQYF. CDR3 nucleotide sequence: TGTGCCAGCAGCATAACGACTAGCGGGAGAACAGATACGCAGTATTTT.

The chain carries TRBV7-3 and TRBJ2-7; D could derive from TRBD1 or TRBD2 (5 bases each). The CDR3 contains 14 residues. From germline, CDR1 is SGHTA and CDR2 FQGTGA. Trimming stripped 3 bases from V and 2 bases from J, with 11 bases between. CDR3 DNA sequence: TGTGCCAGCAGCTTGGCCCTGGGGGCCTACGAGCAGTACTTC. It encodes CASSLALGAYEQYF.

CDR3 amino acids: CASSPPVQPSYEQYF. In DNA, the CDR3 is TGTGCCAGCTCCCCCCCGGTGCAGCCTTCCTACGAGCAGTACTTC. The rearrangement uses TRBV18 and TRBJ2-7; D not certain. With 6 bases removed from V and 1 base from J, the gap between germline ends came to 16 bases. Germline V lookup: CDR1 KGHSH, CDR2 LQKENI. The length of the CDR3 is 15 residues. The entire variable domain, with the rest obtained from reference TRBV18 and TRBJ2-7, is as follows: NAGVMQNPRHLVRRRGQEARLRCSPMKGHSHVYWYRQLPEEGLKFMVYLQKENIIDESGMPKERFSAEFPKEGPSILRIQQVVRGDSAAYFCASSPPVQPSYEQYFGPGTRLTVT.

The chain carries TRBV6-2 or TRBV6-3 and TRBJ2-1, with a weak D call TRBD1 (6 bases). V lost 9 bases and J 1 base, leaving 10 bases between the germline ends. Germline CDR1 is MNHEY and CDR2 is SVGEGT. The length of the CDR3 is 13 residues. The CDR3: CASSQGSYNEQFF. The CDR3, as DNA: TGTGCCAGTAGCCAGGGGTCCTACAATGAGCAGTTCTTC.

This clonotype has more than one count but fewer than ten. The chain employs TRBV7-9 and TRBJ2-1; 14 bases are shared with TRBD2. The CDR3 has 20 amino acids. The trim removed 1 base at V and 0 bases at J, leaving 8 bases unmatched. Germline assignment: CDR1 SEHNR and CDR2 FQNEAQ (reference sequence). CDR3 protein: CASSLERLAGGSYSYNEQFF. The CDR3, as DNA: TGTGCCAGCAGCTTAGAACGACTAGCGGGAGGGAGTTACTCCTACAATGAGCAGTTCTTC.

The rearrangement links TRBV4-2 to TRBJ1-3, with unresolved D. In germline, CDR1 is LGHNA, CDR2 YNFKEQ. The CDR3 is 14 amino acids. Between the trimmed V and J ends, which lost 2 bases and 3 bases, there was a span of 8 bases. This chain's CDR3 is CASSQPSDGNTIYF. The CDR3 DNA sequence: TGTGCCAGCAGCCAACCGAGTGATGGAAACACCATATATTTT.

This clonotype has just a few counts. This rearrangement joins TRBV28 to TRBJ2-1, with D maybe TRBD2 (6 bases). The V gene lost 11 bases and the J gene lost 5 bases, with 13 bases spanning the gap. Germline lookup yields CDR1 MDHEN and CDR2 SYDVKM. There are 12 residues in the CDR3. The CDR3 spells CALQEGNNEQFF. The DNA for the CDR3 is TGTGCCCTCCAGGAGGGAAACAATGAGCAGTTCTTC.

This clonotype has a count of ten or more. This chain uses TRBV7-2 with TRBJ1-6, with D perhaps TRBD1 (5 bases). Trimming cost V 2 bases and J 3 bases, with 14 bases left between them. The CDR3 length is 17 residues. CDR1 SGHTA and CDR2 FQGNSA come from the germline V gene. CDR3 nucleotide sequence: TGTGCCAGCAGCTTAAGGGACCGACTGTTCTATAATTCACCCCTCCACTTT. Protein product: CASSLRDRLFYNSPLHF.

The chain has TRBV7-9 and TRBJ2-2; TRBD1 agrees at 7 bases. Germline loops: CDR1 SEHNR, CDR2 FQNEAQ (reference sequence). The CDR3 is 14 amino acids. J gave up 6 bases and V 5 bases, and 6 bases lay outside the gene matches. DNA of the CDR3: TGTGCCAGCAGCGCCGACAGGGCATCCGGGGAGCTGTTTTTT. Protein sequence: CASSADRASGELFF.

This chain uses TRBV7-2 with TRBJ1-1; D is perhaps TRBD1 (6 bases). Germline lookup yields CDR1 SGHTA and CDR2 FQGNSA. The CDR3 totals 14 residues. V was clipped by 6 bases and J by 3 bases, with 14 bases between them. The CDR3 region has the DNA TGTGCCAGCAGGATGACAGGTTATTACACTGAAGCTTTCTTT. Its protein is CASRMTGYYTEAFF.

This clonotype has just a few counts. This chain uses TRBV12-3 or TRBV12-4 with TRBJ2-5; 9 nucleotides match TRBD2. The CDR3 contains 14 residues. V gave up 5 bases and J gave up 5 bases; unmatched junction bases: 6. The CDR3 DNA sequence: TGTGCCAGCAGTCCCCAAAGCGGGAGGGAGACCCAGTACTTC. It specifies CASSPQSGRETQYF.

This clonotype has only a few counts. This rearrangement joins TRBV29-1 to TRBJ2-7, with D unresolved. The CDR3 covers 13 residues. The V end was cut by 4 bases, the J end by 2 bases, with 12 bases between. Germline V gene sequence: CDR1 SQVTM, CDR2 ANQGSEA. CDR3 DNA sequence: TGCAGCGTTGGTTCGGGCACCGCCTACGAGCAGTACTTC. Translating it yields CSVGSGTAYEQYF.

The table lists this clonotype with a few counts. The chain carries TRBV6-6 and TRBJ2-7; TRBD2 agrees at 15 bases. The V segment lost 8 bases and the J segment 2 bases; nucleotides outside the gene matches: 1. The CDR3 extends over 14 amino acids. Germline V gene sequence: CDR1 MNHNY, CDR2 SVGAGI (reference sequence). The CDR3 protein is CASGLAGGTYEQYF. In nucleotides, the CDR3 is TGTGCCAGCGGACTAGCGGGAGGGACCTACGAGCAGTACTTC.

In nucleotides, the CDR3 is TGTGCCAGCAGCGGCGGACAGGGGTGGGAGACCCAGTACTTC. This sequence encodes CASSGGQGWETQYF. The chain has TRBV7-7 and TRBJ2-5; 9 bases map to TRBD1. The germline V gene has CDR1 SSHAT and CDR2 FNYEAQ (reference sequence). This CDR3 contains 14 residues. Germline trimming cut 5 bases from V and 5 bases from J; bases unmatched to any gene: 6.

J is TRBJ2-3 and V is TRBV7-6, with D perhaps matching TRBD2 (6 bases). The germline CDR1 and CDR2 sequences are SGHVS and FNYEAQ. Deletions cut 2 bases from V and 6 bases from J, with 12 bases between. There are 14 residues in the CDR3. The DNA for the CDR3 is TGTGCCAGCAGCTTATACCCGGGGGAGGATACGCAGTATTTT. It is translated as CASSLYPGEDTQYF. Complete variable domain (other parts from reference TRBV7-6 and TRBJ2-3): GAGVSQSPRYKVTKRGQDVALRCDPISGHVSLYWYRQALGQGPEFLTYFNYEAQQDKSGLPNDRFSAERPEGSISTLTIQRTEQRDSAMYRCASSLYPGEDTQYFGPGTRLTVL.

This clonotype was seen ten or more times. The chain carries TRBV7-2 and TRBJ1-6; D gene unclear. The CDR3 loop spans 15 amino acids. Germline CDR1 and CDR2: SGHTA and FQGNSA. Trimming removed 5 bases at V and 2 bases at J, with 10 bases between. The CDR3 reads CASSGDLAYNSPLHF. CDR3 coding DNA: TGTGCCAGCAGCGGGGATCTCGCCTATAATTCACCCCTCCACTTT. The full variable domain, with the rest looked up from reference TRBV7-2 and TRBJ1-6, is GAGVSQSPSNKVTEKGKDVELRCDPISGHTALYWYRQSLGQGLEFLIYFQGNSAPDKSGLPSDRFSAERTGGSVSTLTIQRTQQEDSAVYLCASSGDLAYNSPLHFGNGTRLTVT.

The chain couples TRBV12-3 or TRBV12-4 to TRBJ2-2; TRBD2 matches 10 bases. Trimming at V came to 5 bases and at J to 5 bases, leaving 8 bases not matched to a gene. There are 16 residues in the CDR3. CDR3 DNA sequence: TGTGCCAGCAGTACCTCCACTAGCGGGAAAACCGGGGAGCTGTTTTTT. It encodes CASSTSTSGKTGELFF.

The V and J genes are TRBV7-2 and TRBJ1-2; D gene ambiguous. This CDR3 comprises 11 residues. Trimming took 2 bases from V and 8 from J, leaving 6 bases between them. In germline, CDR1 is SGHTA, CDR2 FQGNSA. CDR3 protein: CASSLKGGYTF. The CDR3 coding sequence is TGTGCCAGCAGCTTAAAGGGAGGCTACACCTTC.

The chain carries TRBV4-3 and TRBJ2-5, with D perhaps TRBD1 (6 bases). The germline V and J ends were trimmed by 5 bases and 5 bases, with 18 bases remaining between them. Per germline, CDR1 LGHNA and CDR2 YSLEER. The CDR3 is 15 residues long. CDR3 sequence: CASSKKGDDAETQYF. In DNA, the CDR3 is TGCGCCAGCAGCAAAAAGGGGGACGACGCGGAGACCCAGTACTTC.

The rearrangement uses TRBV20-1 and TRBJ2-1; TRBD2 is a possible D gene (6 bases). Looked up from germline, CDR1 is DFQATT and CDR2 is SNEGSKA (reference sequence). Trimming stripped 2 bases from V and 10 bases from J, with 12 bases between. This CDR3 is built from 12 residues. The CDR3 DNA is TGCAGTGCTAGATCTCCCCGGGGGGAGCAGTTCTTC. Translation: CSARSPRGEQFF.

This chain connects TRBV12-5 to TRBJ2-1; a possible D gene is TRBD1 (6 bases). V shed 4 bases and J shed 5 bases, with 15 bases lying between them. The length of the CDR3 is 15 residues. The V gene's germline CDR1 is LGHNT and CDR2 FRNRAP. CDR3 DNA sequence: TGTGCTAGTGGTTCCCCCCGGACAGAAGACAATGAGCAGTTCTTC. Protein: CASGSPRTEDNEQFF. Full variable domain (remainder filled in from reference TRBV12-5 and TRBJ2-1): DARVTQTPRHKVTEMGQEVTMRCQPILGHNTVFWYRQTMMQGLELLAYFRNRAPLDDSGMPKDRFSAEMPDATLATLKIQPSEPRDSAVYFCASGSPRTEDNEQFFGPGTRLTVL.

This clonotype appeared a few times. This chain joins TRBV20-1 and TRBJ1-1; tentative D call: TRBD1 (5 bases). The CDR3 is made up of 14 amino acids. Germline loops: CDR1 DFQATT, CDR2 SNEGSKA (reference sequence). Trimming shortened V by 0 bases and J by 1 base, and 9 bases separated the two germline ends. The CDR3 sequence is CSARERDENTEAFF. DNA of the CDR3: TGCAGTGCTAGAGAGCGGGACGAGAACACTGAAGCTTTCTTT.

Within the sample, this clonotype is large. The chain uses TRBV7-7 and TRBJ2-2; D is uncertain. V lost 1 base and J lost 7, with 10 bases in between. The germline V gene encodes CDR1 SSHAT and CDR2 FNYEAQ (reference sequence). CDR3 length equals 14 residues. The CDR3 region is CASSLDPESGELFF. The CDR3 DNA reads TGTGCCAGCAGCTTAGACCCGGAGAGCGGGGAGCTGTTTTTT.

This clonotype was seen only a few times. The J gene is TRBJ2-7, the V gene TRBV5-1; 8 nucleotides match TRBD2. CDR1 and CDR2 from the germline V gene are SGHRS and YFSETQ. CDR3 size: 17 residues. The trim removed 5 bases at V and 4 bases at J, leaving 17 bases unmatched. In DNA, the CDR3 is TGCGCCAGCAGGTCCCCGGAACCGGGACTAGTTGGGTACGAGCAGTACTTC. Translating gives CASRSPEPGLVGYEQYF.

The gene calls are TRBV20-1 and TRBJ2-3; 13 bases agree with TRBD2. V lost 1 base and J lost 2; bases outside the gene matches: 3. This CDR3 contains 16 residues. CDR1 is DFQATT, CDR2 SNEGSKA, per germline (reference sequence). The CDR3 spells CSARGGLAGPTDTQYF. CDR3 nucleotides: TGCAGTGCTAGAGGGGGACTAGCGGGACCCACAGATACGCAGTATTTT.

The gene calls are TRBV12-5 and TRBJ2-1; D is possibly TRBD1 (6 bases). The CDR3 contains 14 residues. V shed 3 bases and J shed 2 bases, with 8 bases lying between them. Germline V gives CDR1 LGHNT, CDR2 FRNRAP. CDR3 residues: CASGFTGPYNEQFF. The CDR3 nucleotides are TGTGCTAGTGGTTTTACAGGGCCCTACAATGAGCAGTTCTTC.

The V gene is TRBV15, the J gene TRBJ1-5, with D possibly matching TRBD1 (5 bases). Germline assignment: CDR1 LNHNV and CDR2 YYDKDF (reference sequence). The CDR3 length is 15 residues. Trimming took 5 bases from V and 0 from J, leaving 11 bases between them. The CDR3 is CATSAGRDSNQPQHF. As DNA, the CDR3 is TGTGCCACCAGCGCTGGCAGGGATAGCAATCAGCCCCAGCATTTT.

This clonotype was found a few times. J is TRBJ2-1 and V is TRBV6-6; D gene unclear. Germline-derived CDR1 and CDR2 are MNHNY and SVGAGI (reference sequence). Trimming took off 2 bases at V and 5 bases at J, with 16 bases between the two ends. CDR3 length: 16 residues. CDR3 coding DNA: TGTGCCAGCAGTTACGGAAGCGCGAGCGCAGACAATGAGCAGTTCTTC. This codes for CASSYGSASADNEQFF.